This T cell receptor beta chain emerged from a study of cytomegalovirus exposure and HLA in healthy donors. At the level of the study: A preliminary data release comprised tens of millions of unique TCRs obtained from HLA-typed donors. Study-wide points: The study carried out a later analysis of TCR beta sequences. It associated some 15,000 of them with specific HLA alleles at a false discovery rate of 0.05.

A remark on this clone: Antigen unknown.

The PCR used 60 Vbeta and 13 Jbeta primers. In the authors' methods: Approximately 11 million of the roughly 77 million unique TCR beta chains counted in a later analysis were shared. Assay used: immunoSEQ multiplex PCR; TCRdb lists only in-frame clones, some missing. D and trimming were read from the DNA, whereas the V and J calls and clone size are those reported in that table. The table records approximately 130,000 clones, approximately 85% of them present only once. V dropped 2 bases and J dropped 4 bases, with 14 bases sitting between them. The germline V gene has CDR1 GTSNPN and CDR2 SVGIG (reference sequence). CDR3 size: 14 residues.

Sequenced material: PBMCs. The origin of this receptor is a woman between 50 and 59 years old in good health and CMV-seropositive. The chain uses TRBV30 and TRBJ1-1; D is undetermined. The CDR3 region is CAWSRKSPGTEAFF. The CDR3 DNA sequence: TGTGCCTGGAGTCGAAAGAGCCCGGGCACTGAAGCTTTCTTT.